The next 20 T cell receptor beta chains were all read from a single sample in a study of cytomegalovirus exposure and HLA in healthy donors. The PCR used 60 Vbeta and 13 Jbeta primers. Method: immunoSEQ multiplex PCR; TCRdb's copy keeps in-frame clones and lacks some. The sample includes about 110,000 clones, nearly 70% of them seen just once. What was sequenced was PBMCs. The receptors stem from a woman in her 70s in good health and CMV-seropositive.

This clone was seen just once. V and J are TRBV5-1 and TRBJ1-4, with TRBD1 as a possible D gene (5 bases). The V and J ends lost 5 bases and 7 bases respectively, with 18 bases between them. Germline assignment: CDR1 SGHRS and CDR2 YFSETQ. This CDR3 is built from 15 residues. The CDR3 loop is CASRGFGQGGEKLFF. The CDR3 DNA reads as TGCGCCAGCAGGGGTTTTGGGCAGGGCGGTGAAAAACTGTTTTTT.

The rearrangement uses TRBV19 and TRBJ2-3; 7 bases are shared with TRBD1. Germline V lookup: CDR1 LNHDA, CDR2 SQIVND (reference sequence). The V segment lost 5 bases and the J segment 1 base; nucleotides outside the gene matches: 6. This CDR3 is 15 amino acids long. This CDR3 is CASSSTGVGTDTQYF. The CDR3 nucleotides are TGTGCCAGTAGTTCTACAGGGGTCGGCACAGATACGCAGTATTTT.

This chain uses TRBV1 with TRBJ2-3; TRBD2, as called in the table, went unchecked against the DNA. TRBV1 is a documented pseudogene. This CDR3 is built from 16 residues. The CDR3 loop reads CTSSPRAGGNTDTQYF. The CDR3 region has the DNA TGCACCAGCAGCCCCCGAGCGGGGGGGAACACAGATACGCAGTATTTT.

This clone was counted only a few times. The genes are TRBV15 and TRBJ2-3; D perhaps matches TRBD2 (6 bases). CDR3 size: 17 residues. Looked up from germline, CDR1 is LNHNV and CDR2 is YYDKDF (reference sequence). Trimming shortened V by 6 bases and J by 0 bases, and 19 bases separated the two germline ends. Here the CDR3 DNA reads TGTGCCACCAGTAGTTTCAGAGACGGGACTAGCACAGATACGCAGTATTTT. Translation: CATSSFRDGTSTDTQYF.

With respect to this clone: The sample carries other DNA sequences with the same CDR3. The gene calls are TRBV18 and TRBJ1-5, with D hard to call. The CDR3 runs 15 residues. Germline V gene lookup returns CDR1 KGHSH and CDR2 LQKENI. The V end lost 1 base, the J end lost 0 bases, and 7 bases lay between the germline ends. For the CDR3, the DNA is TGTGCCAGCTCACCACGGCGGTATAGCAATCAGCCCCAGCATTTT. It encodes CASSPRRYSNQPQHF.

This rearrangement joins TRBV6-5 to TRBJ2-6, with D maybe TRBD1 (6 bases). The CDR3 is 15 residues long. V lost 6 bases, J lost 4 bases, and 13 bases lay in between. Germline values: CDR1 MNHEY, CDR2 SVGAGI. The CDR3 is CASRETGSGANVLTF. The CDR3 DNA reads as TGTGCCAGCAGAGAAACAGGGTCCGGGGCCAACGTCCTGACTTTC.

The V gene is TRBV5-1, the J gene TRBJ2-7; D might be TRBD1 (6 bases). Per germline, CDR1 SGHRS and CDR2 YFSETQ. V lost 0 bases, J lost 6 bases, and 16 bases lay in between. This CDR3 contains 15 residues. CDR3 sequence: CASSLVGQGMGEQYF. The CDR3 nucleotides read TGCGCCAGCAGCTTGGTAGGGCAGGGGATGGGCGAGCAGTACTTC.

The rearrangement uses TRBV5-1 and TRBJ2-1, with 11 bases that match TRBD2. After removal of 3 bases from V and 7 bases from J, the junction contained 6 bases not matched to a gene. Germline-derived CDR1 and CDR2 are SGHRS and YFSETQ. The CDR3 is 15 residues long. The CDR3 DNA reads TGCGCCAGCAGCTGGATAGCGGGGGGGCGAAATGAGCAGTTCTTC. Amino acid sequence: CASSWIAGGRNEQFF.

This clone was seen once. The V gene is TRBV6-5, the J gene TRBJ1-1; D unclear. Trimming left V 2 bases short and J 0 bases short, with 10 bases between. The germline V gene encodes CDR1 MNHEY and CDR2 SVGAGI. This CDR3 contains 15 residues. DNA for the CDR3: TGTGCCAGCAGTTACCTGAAGAGCATGAACACTGAAGCTTTCTTT. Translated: CASSYLKSMNTEAFF.

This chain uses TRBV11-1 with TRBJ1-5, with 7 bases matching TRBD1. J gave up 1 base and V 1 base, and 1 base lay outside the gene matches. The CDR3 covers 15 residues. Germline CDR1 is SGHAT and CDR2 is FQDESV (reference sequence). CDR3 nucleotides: TGTGCCAGCAGCTTAGGGACAGGCAGCAATCAGCCCCAGCATTTT. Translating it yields CASSLGTGSNQPQHF.

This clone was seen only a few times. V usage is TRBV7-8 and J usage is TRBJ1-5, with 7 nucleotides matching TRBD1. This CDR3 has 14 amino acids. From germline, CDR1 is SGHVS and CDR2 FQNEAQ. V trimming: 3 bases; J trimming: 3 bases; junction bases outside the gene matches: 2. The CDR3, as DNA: TGTGCCAGCAGCTTCGGGACAGTCAATCAGCCCCAGCATTTT. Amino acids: CASSFGTVNQPQHF.

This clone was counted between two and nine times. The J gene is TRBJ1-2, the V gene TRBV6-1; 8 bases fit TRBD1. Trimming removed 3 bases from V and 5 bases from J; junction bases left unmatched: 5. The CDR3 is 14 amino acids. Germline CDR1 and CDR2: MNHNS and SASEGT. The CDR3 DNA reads TGTGCCAGCAGTGAGCCAGGGGGCCAGTATGGCTACACCTTC. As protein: CASSEPGGQYGYTF.

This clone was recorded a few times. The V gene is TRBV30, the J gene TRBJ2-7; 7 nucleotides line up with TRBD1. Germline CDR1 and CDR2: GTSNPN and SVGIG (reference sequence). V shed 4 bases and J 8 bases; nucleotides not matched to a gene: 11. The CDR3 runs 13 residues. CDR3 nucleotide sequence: TGTGCCTGGAACCCCGGGACAGCTACAAAGCAGTACTTC. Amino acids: CAWNPGTATKQYF.

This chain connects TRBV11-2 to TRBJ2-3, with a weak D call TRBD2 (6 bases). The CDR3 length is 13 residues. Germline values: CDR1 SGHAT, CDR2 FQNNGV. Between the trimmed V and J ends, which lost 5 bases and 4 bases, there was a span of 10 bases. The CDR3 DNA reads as TGTGCCAGCAGCGAGACTAGGTCAGATACGCAGTATTTT. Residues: CASSETRSDTQYF.

This chain's CDR3 is CASSLEGNYGYTF. The CDR3 nucleotides are TGTGCCAGCAGCTTGGAGGGGAACTATGGCTACACCTTC. This rearrangement joins TRBV5-4 to TRBJ1-2; possibly TRBD1 for D (5 bases). Between the trimmed V and J ends, which lost 0 bases and 2 bases, there was a span of 5 bases. The length of the CDR3 is 13 residues. CDR1 and CDR2 (germline): SGHNT, YYREEE (reference sequence).

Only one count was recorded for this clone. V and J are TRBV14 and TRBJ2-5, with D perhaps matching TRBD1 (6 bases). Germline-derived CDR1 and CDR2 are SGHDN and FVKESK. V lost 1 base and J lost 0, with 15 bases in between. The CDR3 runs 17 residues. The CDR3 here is CASSQVKGHPYQETQYF. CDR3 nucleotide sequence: TGTGCCAGCAGCCAAGTTAAGGGACACCCGTACCAAGAGACCCAGTACTTC.

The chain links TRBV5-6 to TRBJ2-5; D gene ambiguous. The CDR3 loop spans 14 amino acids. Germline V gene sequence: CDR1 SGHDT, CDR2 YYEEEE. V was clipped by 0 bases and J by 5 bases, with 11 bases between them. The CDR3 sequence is CASSLVAKTETQYF. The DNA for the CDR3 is TGTGCCAGCAGCTTGGTAGCCAAAACCGAGACCCAGTACTTC.

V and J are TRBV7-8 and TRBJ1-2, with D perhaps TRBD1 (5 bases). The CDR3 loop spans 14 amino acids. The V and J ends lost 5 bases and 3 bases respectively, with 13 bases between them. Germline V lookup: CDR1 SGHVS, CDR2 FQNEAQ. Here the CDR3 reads CASSPQTVDYGYTF. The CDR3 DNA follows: TGTGCCAGCAGCCCACAGACAGTAGACTATGGCTACACCTTC.

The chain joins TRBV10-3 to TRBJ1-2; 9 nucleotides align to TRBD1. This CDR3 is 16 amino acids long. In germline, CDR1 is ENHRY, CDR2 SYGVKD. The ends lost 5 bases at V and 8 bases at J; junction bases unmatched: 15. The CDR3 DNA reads TGTGCCATCAGTCTGGCCGGGACAGGGATTTTAAACGGCTACACCTTC. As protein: CAISLAGTGILNGYTF.

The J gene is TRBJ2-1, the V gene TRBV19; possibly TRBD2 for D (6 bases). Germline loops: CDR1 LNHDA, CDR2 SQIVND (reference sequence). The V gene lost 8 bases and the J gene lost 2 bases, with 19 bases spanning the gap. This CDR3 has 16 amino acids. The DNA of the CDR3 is TGTGCCAGTTCCCTGACCCCGCGGGGACCCTACAATGAGCAGTTCTTC. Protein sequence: CASSLTPRGPYNEQFF.